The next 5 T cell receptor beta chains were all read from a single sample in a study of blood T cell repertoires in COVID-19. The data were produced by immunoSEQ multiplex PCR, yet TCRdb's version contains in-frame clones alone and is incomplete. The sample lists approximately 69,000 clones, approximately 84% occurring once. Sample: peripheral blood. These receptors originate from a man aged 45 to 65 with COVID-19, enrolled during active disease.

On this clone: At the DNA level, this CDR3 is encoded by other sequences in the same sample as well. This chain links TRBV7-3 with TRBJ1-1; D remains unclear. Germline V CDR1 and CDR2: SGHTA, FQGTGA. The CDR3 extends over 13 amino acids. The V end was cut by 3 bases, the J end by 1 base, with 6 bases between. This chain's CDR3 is CASSLEGNTEAFF. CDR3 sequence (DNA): TGTGCCAGCAGCTTGGAGGGGAACACTGAAGCTTTCTTT.

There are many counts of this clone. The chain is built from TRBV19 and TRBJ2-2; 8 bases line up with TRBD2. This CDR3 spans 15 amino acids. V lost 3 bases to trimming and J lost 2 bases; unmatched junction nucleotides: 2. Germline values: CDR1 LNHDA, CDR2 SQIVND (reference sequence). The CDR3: CASSMGLVNTGELFF. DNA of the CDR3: TGTGCCAGTAGTATGGGACTAGTTAACACCGGGGAGCTGTTTTTT.

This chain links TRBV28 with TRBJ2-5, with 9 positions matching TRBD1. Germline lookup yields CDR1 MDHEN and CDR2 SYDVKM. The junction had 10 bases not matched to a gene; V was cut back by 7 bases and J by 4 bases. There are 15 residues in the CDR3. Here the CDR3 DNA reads TGTGCCAGCAATCCGCCGGGACAGGGAGGAGAGACCCAGTACTTC. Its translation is CASNPPGQGGETQYF.

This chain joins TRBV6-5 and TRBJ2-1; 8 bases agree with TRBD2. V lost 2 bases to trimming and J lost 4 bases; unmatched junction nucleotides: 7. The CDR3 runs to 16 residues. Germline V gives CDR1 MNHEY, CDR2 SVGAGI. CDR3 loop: CASSYGGGLLYNEQFF. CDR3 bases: TGTGCCAGCAGTTACGGCGGGGGGCTTCTATACAATGAGCAGTTCTTC.

CDR3 nucleotides: TGTGCCAGCAGTTTAGGGACAGGGGCCTACGAGCAGTACTTC. Protein sequence: CASSLGTGAYEQYF. This rearrangement joins TRBV27 to TRBJ2-7, with 10 bases lining up with TRBD1. There are 14 residues in the CDR3. In germline, CDR1 is MNHEY, CDR2 SMNVEV (reference sequence). With V trimmed by 2 bases and J by 2 bases, 0 bases remained unmatched.